The 4 T cell receptor beta chains given below trace back to one sample, sequenced in a study of graft-versus-host responses after intestinal transplantation. The repertoire was sequenced with immunoSEQ multiplex PCR; TCRdb's copy has only in-frame clones and lacks some. The repertoire includes under 45,000 clones, about 92% of them detected once, and 3.6% sits in the top ten. The sample here was PBMCs, taken 734 days after intestinal transplantation. These receptors came from a human patient who received an intestinal transplant, so some T cells may come from the graft donor.

The V gene is TRBV6-5, the J gene TRBJ2-5; D is perhaps TRBD1 or TRBD2 (5 bases each). The CDR3 has 13 amino acids. Per the germline V gene, CDR1 is MNHEY and CDR2 is SVGAGI. V was trimmed by 0 bases and J by 7 bases, leaving 9 bases between them. In DNA, the CDR3 is TGTGCCAGCAGTTACTCGGGGGAACCGACCCAGTACTTC. It is translated as CASSYSGEPTQYF.

The chain employs TRBV11-3 and TRBJ1-1; 7 nucleotides align to TRBD1. Germline V CDR1 and CDR2: SGHNT, YENEEA. CDR3 size: 13 residues. J was trimmed by 4 bases and V by 1 base; bases with no gene match: 0. The CDR3 sequence: CASSLGQGTEAFF. The CDR3 bases are TGTGCCAGCAGCTTAGGACAGGGCACTGAAGCTTTCTTT.

The chain combines TRBV28 with TRBJ2-7, with D perhaps TRBD2 (6 bases). The CDR3 length is 14 residues. CDR1 and CDR2 from the germline V gene are MDHEN and SYDVKM. V was clipped by 7 bases and J by 3 bases, with 16 bases between them. This CDR3 reads CASIKRATFYEQYF. The CDR3 DNA follows: TGTGCCAGCATCAAGCGGGCGACGTTCTACGAGCAGTACTTC.

The gene calls are TRBV2 and TRBJ2-2, with 9 bases fitting TRBD2. CDR1 is SNHLY and CDR2 is FYNNEI in the germline V gene. V gave up 11 bases and J gave up 1 base; unmatched junction bases: 5. CDR3 size: 14 residues. The CDR3 DNA is TGTGCCGGCCGACTAGCGGAGAACACCGGGGAGCTGTTTTTT. Translating gives CAGRLAENTGELFF.